The source of this T cell receptor (beta chain) is a study of T cell clonality in common variable immunodeficiency. The study, taken as a whole, reports: Fewer TCRbeta clones were shared among CVID subjects than controls.

This clone was counted ten times or more. The antigen is not known. TCRdb's table, derived via immunoSEQ multiplex PCR, lists solely in-frame clones and lacks some. Observed in the sample are roughly 60,000 clones, none of them singletons. This TCR derives from a person between 18 and 75 years old in good health. Source material: peripheral blood mononuclear cells.

CDR3 bases read: TGCGCCAGCAGCTTGGAGGCAGGGGTAGTT. This codes for CASSLEAGVV. The full CDR3 sequence reads CASSLEAGVVQYF. The chain employs TRBV5-1 and TRBJ2-4; tentatively, D is TRBD1 (6 bases). The CDR3 end falls 3 residues outside the read, so it is completed with the germline J gene. This CDR3 contains 13 residues. Germline loops: CDR1 SGHRS, CDR2 YFSETQ.